This T cell receptor (beta chain) was observed in a study of cytomegalovirus exposure and HLA in healthy donors. Researchers ran the PCR with 60 Vbeta and 13 Jbeta primers. The repertoire was sequenced with immunoSEQ multiplex PCR; TCRdb's copy has only in-frame clones and lacks some. The table shows roughly 200,000 clones, with around 75% occurring only once. Trimming removed 4 bases at V and 1 base at J, with 16 bases between. CDR1 is MNHEY, CDR2 SVGAGI, per germline. The CDR3 length is 16 residues. This clonotype originated in a female donor in good health and CMV-seronegative. The rearrangement uses TRBV6-5 and TRBJ1-1; D ambiguous. The sample comprised PBMCs. CDR3 bases: TGTGCCAGCAGTTCATACGGCGGCTCGGGGAACACTGAAGCTTTCTTT. Translation gives CASSSYGGSGNTEAFF.